This TCR beta chain appears in the sequencing data of a study of OX40 agonist ivuxolimab in advanced cancers. Clones were sequenced by immunoSEQ multiplex PCR, and TCRdb holds only the in-frame ones, with some missing. The table records tens of thousands of clones, approximately 85% of them present only once. V was clipped by 4 bases and J by 3 bases; unmatched bases: 6. This CDR3 spans 15 amino acids. Germline V lookup: CDR1 SGHRS, CDR2 YFSETQ. The sequence came from an adult with an advanced solid tumor such as melanoma, head and neck, liver or kidney cancer. The V gene is TRBV5-1, the J gene TRBJ2-5; 10 bases align to TRBD1. The sample was CD4+ or CD8+ T cells sorted from blood, taken in a trial of the OX40 agonist ivuxolimab. This CDR3 is CASSGGTGVKETQYF. In nucleotides, the CDR3 is TGCGCCAGCAGCGGGGGGACAGGGGTCAAAGAGACCCAGTACTTC.